This T cell receptor beta chain was captured by sequencing in a study of PD-1 blockade in classical Hodgkin lymphoma (dated by TCRdb to the early 2020s). A note on the overall study: Nivolumab dosing was 3 mg/kg intravenously every 2 weeks, continuing until either disease progression or unacceptable toxicity. A peripheral blood immune signature of response to PD-1 blockade in classical Hodgkin lymphoma was defined using TCR beta sequencing and CyTOF.

The germline ends are 16 bases apart after V is trimmed by 6 bases and J by 7 bases. The germline V gene encodes CDR1 MGHRA and CDR2 YSYEKL. The CDR3 runs 14 residues from the cysteine to the phenylalanine. Just the 42-base CDR3 DNA is kept, in frame starting at base 1. On the study overall, not on this receptor specifically: Among trial patients, those achieving complete response had baseline diversity similar to that of newly diagnosed patients, while diversity was significantly lower in partial responders and progressors. The study was limited to a single clinical trial cohort, and causes of repertoire differences, possibly disease activity or prior therapy, remained undefined. By C4D1, a significant rise was seen in CD4+ TCR diversity but not in CD8+ TCR diversity (p=0.0027 vs p=0.16), and the rise was most apparent among complete responders (p=0.02). Lower diversity was observed in patients in whom nivolumab was started less than 1 year after ASCT, and these patients were excluded from later analyses so that confounding by immune reconstitution would be avoided. Newly diagnosed patients were reported to have lower baseline TCR diversity than healthy donors, and relapsed/refractory patients were reported to have lower baseline TCR diversity still.

The Qiagen DNeasy kit was used to extract genomic DNA both from unsorted PBMCs and from the negatively selected CD4+ and CD8+ fractions. TCR beta CDR3 regions were amplified by immunoSEQ multiplex PCR using primers annealing to V and J segments. Amplification bias was minimized using a synthetic immune receptor repertoire, and residual bias was removed computationally after sequencing. The paper's data handling went like this. Custom Python scripts were used to quantify repertoire diversity as the Shannon entropy index. Unsorted, CD4+ and CD8+ repertoires were examined separately, except in combined analyses, for which CD4+ and CD8+ sequences were merged in silico. Clonal expansion was defined as a frequency increase of at least 2-fold after treatment compared with C1D1, and clones undetected at baseline were assigned a pseudocount of 0.5. Singleton clones were defined as clones with 0 or 1 copy at C1D1, and non-singleton clones were defined as clones with 2 or more copies. Clones expanded in unsorted samples were labelled as CD4+, CD8+ or unknown by matching protein sequences in sorted samples from the same patient. Diversity changes from C1D1 to C4D1 were tested in paired samples using Wilcoxon tests. The immuneACCESS repertoire file appears here via TCRdb, limited to in-frame rearrangements. These files lack a portion of the clones; in checked studies, under half of the deficit traces to unresolved V genes, and the cause of the others is not known. V and J calls and clone size are as listed in that table; D and trimming were resolved from the DNA. This sample holds about 25,000 clones; more than 60% were observed only once. The ten largest clonotypes hold roughly 7.3% of the sample.

This sample's time point label indicates: cycle 2 day 1 (C2D1) of nivolumab. All trial patients had relapsed after autologous stem cell transplantation, with cohorts A, B and C differing in prior brentuximab vedotin exposure. The trial cohort comprised 60 or so patients with relapsed/refractory classical Hodgkin lymphoma whose best overall responses were complete response, partial response or progressive disease. In the multi-cohort phase II CheckMate 205 trial, trial patients received single-agent nivolumab. An independent review committee assessed best overall response by applying the 2007 International Working Group response criteria. Trial PBMCs were obtained immediately prior to nivolumab initiation (C1D1) and on therapy at cycle 2 day 1 and cycle 4 day 1. After peripheral blood was drawn into 8 mL Vacutainer Cell Preparation Tubes, PBMCs were isolated by centrifugation and then cryopreserved.

This clone was detected a few times. The specificity of this receptor is unknown. Per-base qualities were not stored, and no clone one base away is much larger. The chain uses TRBV4-1 and TRBJ1-3; a confident D gene designation cannot be given. The receptor was isolated from a human donor with classical Hodgkin lymphoma. This material consisted of peripheral blood mononuclear cells (PBMCs), taken before the second cycle of nivolumab. The DNA sequence is TGCGCCAGCAGTCCCCCCCTCCGCGGGAACACCATATATTTT. Its coded protein is CASSPPLRGNTIYF.